The 10 T cell receptor beta chains in this list originate from one sample, sequenced in a study of blood T cell repertoires in COVID-19. Generated by immunoSEQ multiplex PCR, the TCRdb table keeps only in-frame clones and is missing some. Among about 50,000 clones listed, over 75% were seen once. Sequencing was performed on peripheral blood. Every receptor here comes from an elderly woman with COVID-19, enrolled during active disease.

This sequence joins TRBV7-8 and TRBJ2-5, with D tentatively TRBD2 (6 bases). V was cut by 2 bases and J by 2 bases, with 12 bases left in between. There are 15 residues in the CDR3. Germline CDR1 is SGHVS and CDR2 is FQNEAQ. For the CDR3, the DNA is TGTGCCAGCAGCTTAAGACGGGGGATTCAAGAGACCCAGTACTTC. This encodes CASSLRRGIQETQYF.

The J gene is TRBJ2-7, the V gene TRBV10-3; D is unresolved. The germline V gene has CDR1 ENHRY and CDR2 SYGVKD. The V gene lost 0 bases and the J gene lost 3 bases, with 6 bases spanning the gap. The CDR3 runs to 13 residues. The CDR3 reads CAISESPLYEQYF. The CDR3 DNA follows: TGTGCCATCAGTGAGTCACCACTCTACGAGCAGTACTTC.

This chain connects TRBV10-1 to TRBJ2-3; TRBD2 agrees at 11 bases. The CDR3 sequence is 14 residues long. Germline V CDR1 and CDR2: WNHNN, SYGVQD (reference sequence). Trimming cost V 9 bases and J 3 bases; bases outside gene matches: 5. The chain's CDR3 is CARKGLAVTDTQYF. CDR3 nucleotide sequence: TGCGCCAGGAAGGGACTAGCGGTAACAGATACGCAGTATTTT.

The chain uses TRBV27 and TRBJ2-1; 12 nucleotides match TRBD1. Germline CDR1 reads MNHEY; CDR2 reads SMNVEV (reference sequence). V gave up 5 bases and J gave up 10 bases; unmatched junction bases: 9. This CDR3 has 15 residues. The CDR3 sequence: CASSRLGTGGAEQFF. The CDR3 nucleotides are TGTGCCAGCAGTAGACTCGGGACAGGGGGCGCCGAGCAGTTCTTC.

This chain connects TRBV14 to TRBJ2-1; maybe TRBD2 (6 bases). Per the germline V gene, CDR1 is SGHDN and CDR2 is FVKESK. The CDR3 totals 12 residues. The germline V and J ends were trimmed by 4 bases and 9 bases, with 10 bases remaining between them. The CDR3, as DNA: TGTGCCAGCAGCCTCGGGAGTCTTGAGCAGTTCTTC. This encodes CASSLGSLEQFF.

The V call is TRBV28, the J call TRBJ2-1; 11 nucleotides align to TRBD2. The V segment lost 4 bases and the J segment 7 bases; nucleotides outside the gene matches: 6. Germline V gives CDR1 MDHEN, CDR2 SYDVKM. This CDR3 has 15 amino acids. CDR3 sequence (DNA): TGTGCCAGCAGTTCATTAGCGGGAGGGAGTAATGAGCAGTTCTTC. Translating gives CASSSLAGGSNEQFF.

This chain joins TRBV6-2 or TRBV6-3 and TRBJ1-2; TRBD1 matches 7 bases. Germline V gives CDR1 MNHEY, CDR2 SVGEGT. The junction had 6 bases not matched to a gene; V was cut back by 2 bases and J by 3 bases. This CDR3 has 15 residues. This CDR3 reads CASSYIQGLDYGYTF. The CDR3 DNA reads as TGTGCCAGCAGTTACATACAGGGGTTGGACTATGGCTACACCTTC.

The J gene is TRBJ2-6, the V gene TRBV4-2; 14 nucleotides agree with TRBD2. Trimming cost V 3 bases and J 4 bases; bases outside gene matches: 5. Germline CDR1 LGHNA, CDR2 YNFKEQ. The CDR3 extends over 18 amino acids. For the CDR3, the DNA is TGTGCCAGCAGCCACAAGACTAGCGGGAGGGTCGGGGCCAACGTCCTGACTTTC. This translates into CASSHKTSGRVGANVLTF.

The chain employs TRBV5-4 and TRBJ1-6; weak D call: TRBD1 (5 bases). V lost 1 base and J 2 bases, leaving 10 bases between the germline ends. The CDR3 covers 16 residues. Germline CDR1 and CDR2: SGHNT and YYREEE (reference sequence). The CDR3 spells CASSLLGQTYNSPLHF. The CDR3 bases are TGTGCCAGCAGCTTGTTGGGGCAAACCTATAATTCACCCCTCCACTTT.

The rearrangement links TRBV3-1 (or the pseudogene TRBV3-2) to TRBJ2-3; TRBD1 might be the D (5 bases). The CDR3 contains 11 residues. V was cut by 11 bases and J by 6 bases, with 12 bases left in between. CDR1 LGHDT and CDR2 YNNKEL come from the germline V gene (reference sequence). The CDR3 nucleotides read TGTGCCGTAAGCTCAGGGGATACGCAGTATTTT. Protein sequence: CAVSSGDTQYF.